The next 6 T cell receptor beta chains were all read from a single sample in a study of blood T cell repertoires in COVID-19 (dated by TCRdb to 2018 to 2021). Receptor amplification or capture employed the immunoSEQ multiplex PCR assay. Not all clones reach the TCRdb copy of this immuneACCESS table, which keeps in-frame sequences only. Checked studies attribute under half of the gap to unresolved V genes and leave the rest unexplained. This sample lists approximately 260,000 clones; approximately 91% were detected once. The ten top clones hold 2% to 2.5% of the sample. Sequenced input: peripheral blood. These receptors were obtained from a middle-aged woman who had recovered from COVID-19.

The chain uses TRBV6-2 or TRBV6-3 and TRBJ1-6; perhaps TRBD1 as D (6 bases). Germline V gene data show CDR1 as MNHEY and CDR2 as SVGEGT. The CDR3 has 15 amino acids. V lost 2 bases and J 6 bases, leaving 11 bases between the germline ends. Written as DNA, the CDR3 is TGTGCCAGCAGTTACCGGACAGATCGTAATTCACCCCTCCACTTT. The encoded protein is CASSYRTDRNSPLHF.

V and J are TRBV28 and TRBJ1-5; no clear D. Germline V lookup: CDR1 MDHEN, CDR2 SYDVKM. The CDR3 spans 15 residues. With 8 bases removed from V and 1 base from J, the gap between germline ends came to 15 bases. The CDR3 DNA reads TGTGCCAGCCGTGCGCGGGGATTAAGCAATCAGCCCCAGCATTTT. Amino acid sequence: CASRARGLSNQPQHF.

The chain combines TRBV6-2 or TRBV6-3 with TRBJ1-3; 9 bases line up with TRBD1. V gave up 5 bases and J gave up 7 bases; unmatched junction bases: 9. The CDR3 spans 15 residues. Germline V CDR1 and CDR2: MNHEY, SVGEGT. As DNA, the CDR3 is TGTGCCAGCAGTGACCGACAGGGGGGCCGGAACACCATATATTTT. It yields the protein CASSDRQGGRNTIYF.

This sequence joins TRBV5-1 and TRBJ2-5; D is uncertain. V was trimmed by 2 bases and J by 6 bases, leaving 8 bases between them. CDR3 size: 12 residues. Germline CDR1 reads SGHRS; CDR2 reads YFSETQ. CDR3 nucleotides: TGCGCCAGCAGCTTTTCGGAGAAGACCCAGTACTTC. Amino acid sequence: CASSFSEKTQYF.

Here the CDR3 DNA reads TGTGCCAGCAGTTCGGGACAGGGGCGCCACGAGCAGTACTTC. It translates to CASSSGQGRHEQYF. This chain connects TRBV27 to TRBJ2-7; 10 bases fit TRBD1. The germline V gene encodes CDR1 MNHEY and CDR2 SMNVEV (reference sequence). CDR3 length: 14 amino acids. V lost 4 bases, J lost 5 bases, and 5 bases stayed unmatched.

The chain carries TRBV7-2 and TRBJ1-2, with TRBD1 identical over 7 bases. From germline, CDR1 is SGHTA and CDR2 FQGNSA. With 2 bases clipped from V and 2 bases from J, the junction kept 8 bases outside the gene matches. The CDR3 extends over 16 amino acids. This CDR3 is CASSLTTGERNYGYTF. The CDR3 region has the DNA TGTGCCAGCAGCTTAACAACAGGGGAGCGGAACTATGGCTACACCTTC. Supplemented by reference TRBV7-2 and TRBJ1-2, the full variable domain reads GAGVSQSPSNKVTEKGKDVELRCDPISGHTALYWYRQSLGQGLEFLIYFQGNSAPDKSGLPSDRFSAERTGGSVSTLTIQRTQQEDSAVYLCASSLTTGERNYGYTFGSGTRLTVV.